The 2 T cell receptor beta chains below come from one sample, sequenced in a study of blood T cell repertoires in COVID-19. Assay used: immunoSEQ multiplex PCR; TCRdb lists only in-frame clones, some missing. Among 280,000 or so clones, around 88% were seen once, and the ten largest hold under 7%. Sample: PBMCs or T cells enriched from blood (not recorded which). These receptors were collected from a woman in her forties who had recovered from COVID-19.

The V call is TRBV18, the J call TRBJ1-4; 7 nucleotides agree with TRBD1. Germline V CDR1 and CDR2: KGHSH, LQKENI. CDR3 length: 14 residues. With 3 bases clipped from V and 3 bases from J, the junction kept 1 base outside the gene matches. The CDR3 region is CASSPTGPNEKLFF. CDR3 sequence (DNA): TGTGCCAGCTCACCGACAGGGCCTAATGAAAAACTGTTTTTT.

The genes are TRBV24-1 and TRBJ2-1, with 11 bases identical to TRBD2. After removal of 3 bases from V and 4 bases from J, the junction contained 7 bases not matched to a gene. This CDR3 is 17 amino acids long. The germline V gene encodes CDR1 KGHDR and CDR2 SFDVKD. The CDR3 loop reads CATSDPSGTSGYNEQFF. The DNA for the CDR3 is TGTGCCACCAGTGATCCCTCCGGGACTAGCGGTTACAATGAGCAGTTCTTC.